These T cell receptor beta chains were read from a single sample in a study of blood T cell repertoires in COVID-19. The table came from immunoSEQ multiplex PCR; TCRdb's copy has only in-frame clones and leaves some out. The sample lists over 55,000 clones, around nine tenths occurring once. Sequenced sample: peripheral blood. These receptors all come from a woman aged 80 or over with acute or convalescent COVID-19. CDR3s include the opening cysteine and the closing phenylalanine or tryptophan. D genes are given only for firm matches. Clone size is given for some rows only: seen once, a few or many times, or a class if the clone is expanded.

CDR3nt: TGTGCCAGCAGTGAAGGAGGGATGGGCGAGCAGTACTTC
CDR3aa: CASSEGGMGEQYF
len: 13
d_gene: NA
abundance: NA
j_gene: TRBJ2-7
v_gene: TRBV6-1

CDR3nt: TGTGCCAGCAGAACGGTGAGCAATCAGCCCCAGCATTTT
CDR3aa: CASRTVSNQPQHF
len: 13
d_gene: NA
abundance: NA
j_gene: TRBJ1-5
v_gene: TRBV6-6

CDR3nt: TGCAGCGTTCGTCGGACAGGGGCCACTGAAGCTTTCTTT
CDR3aa: CSVRRTGATEAFF
len: 13
d_gene: TRBD1
abundance: NA
j_gene: TRBJ1-1
v_gene: TRBV29-1

CDR3nt: TGTGCCAGCAGCTTGGGTGGCAGCACTGAAGCTTTCTTT
CDR3aa: CASSLGGSTEAFF
len: 13
d_gene: NA
abundance: NA
j_gene: TRBJ1-1
v_gene: TRBV5-4

CDR3nt: TGTGCCAGCAGTGAATTGGGAGGGATGGCCGGGGAGCTGTTTTTT
CDR3aa: CASSELGGMAGELFF
len: 15
d_gene: TRBD2
abundance: few
j_gene: TRBJ2-2
v_gene: TRBV6-1

CDR3nt: TGTGCCAGCAGCCGACAGCTTAATCAGCCCCAGCATTTT
CDR3aa: CASSRQLNQPQHF
len: 13
d_gene: NA
abundance: NA
j_gene: TRBJ1-5
v_gene: TRBV6-5

CDR3nt: TGTGCCAGCAGGACAGGGTTTGAAAAACTGTTTTTT
CDR3aa: CASRTGFEKLFF
len: 12
d_gene: TRBD1
abundance: NA
j_gene: TRBJ1-4
v_gene: TRBV6-5

CDR3nt: TGTGCCAGCAGTGACGCGACAGGGAAGGCCCAGTACTTC
CDR3aa: CASSDATGKAQYF
len: 13
d_gene: TRBD1
abundance: NA
j_gene: TRBJ2-5
v_gene: TRBV2

CDR3nt: TGTGCCACCAGCAGAGAGCAGACAGGGGCGGGATCACCCCTCCACTTT
CDR3aa: CATSREQTGAGSPLHF
len: 16
d_gene: TRBD1
abundance: NA
j_gene: TRBJ1-6
v_gene: TRBV15

CDR3nt: TGTGCCAGTAGTAGCCCCAGGGACTACTATAGTGGCTACACCTTC
CDR3aa: CASSSPRDYYSGYTF
len: 15
d_gene: NA
abundance: NA
j_gene: TRBJ1-2
v_gene: TRBV19

CDR3nt: TGTGCCAGTAGTCCGCGGGGCCCGAACTCTGGAAACACCATATATTTT
CDR3aa: CASSPRGPNSGNTIYF
len: 16
d_gene: NA
abundance: NA
j_gene: TRBJ1-3
v_gene: TRBV19

CDR3nt: TGTGCCAGCAGCTTGGCAGGCTCGGTCACCGGGGAGCTGTTTTTT
CDR3aa: CASSLAGSVTGELFF
len: 15
d_gene: NA
abundance: NA
j_gene: TRBJ2-2
v_gene: TRBV7-6

CDR3nt: TGTGCCAGCACCCCGCAAGAAGGCGGACAGTATGGCTACACCTTC
CDR3aa: CASTPQEGGQYGYTF
len: 15
d_gene: NA
abundance: NA
j_gene: TRBJ1-2
v_gene: TRBV25-1

CDR3nt: TGTGCCAGCTCACCACCGGAGGGAGGCACCTATGGCTACACCTTC
CDR3aa: CASSPPEGGTYGYTF
len: 15
d_gene: NA
abundance: NA
j_gene: TRBJ1-2
v_gene: TRBV18

CDR3nt: TGTGCCAGCAGCTTATCCGACTCATCCCGAGGCGAGCAGTACTTC
CDR3aa: CASSLSDSSRGEQYF
len: 15
d_gene: NA
abundance: once
j_gene: TRBJ2-7
v_gene: TRBV11-2

CDR3nt: TGTGCCAGCAGCGTACAGGGGGCCGGCACCGGGGAGCTGTTTTTT
CDR3aa: CASSVQGAGTGELFF
len: 15
d_gene: TRBD1
abundance: NA
j_gene: TRBJ2-2
v_gene: TRBV9

CDR3nt: TGTGCCAGCAGCTTAGTAGGAGGTGAAAAACTGTTTTTT
CDR3aa: CASSLVGGEKLFF
len: 13
d_gene: NA
abundance: NA
j_gene: TRBJ1-4
v_gene: TRBV7-2

CDR3nt: TGTGCCACCAGCAGAGATCTAATCAATGAGCAGTTCTTC
CDR3aa: CATSRDLINEQFF
len: 13
d_gene: NA
abundance: NA
j_gene: TRBJ2-1
v_gene: TRBV15

CDR3nt: TGTGCCAGCAGCCAGACTAGCGGGAGTATTAATGAGCAGTTCTTC
CDR3aa: CASSQTSGSINEQFF
len: 15
d_gene: TRBD2
abundance: NA
j_gene: TRBJ2-1
v_gene: TRBV7-3

CDR3nt: TGTGCCACCAGCAGAGGGACAGGCTACGAGCAGTACTTC
CDR3aa: CATSRGTGYEQYF
len: 13
d_gene: TRBD1
abundance: NA
j_gene: TRBJ2-7
v_gene: TRBV15

CDR3nt: TGTGCCAGCAGTTTAGGTTCAGGGGGAAACTACAATGAGCAGTTCTTC
CDR3aa: CASSLGSGGNYNEQFF
len: 16
d_gene: TRBD1
abundance: NA
j_gene: TRBJ2-1
v_gene: TRBV28

CDR3nt: TGTGCCATCAGTGAGGGGGCTCCACTGAACACTGAAGCTTTCTTT
CDR3aa: CAISEGAPLNTEAFF
len: 15
d_gene: NA
abundance: NA
j_gene: TRBJ1-1
v_gene: TRBV10-3

CDR3nt: TGCGCCAGCAGGTCCCGGGGAGATAATTCACCCCTCCACTTT
CDR3aa: CASRSRGDNSPLHF
len: 14
d_gene: NA
abundance: few
j_gene: TRBJ1-6
v_gene: TRBV5-1

CDR3nt: TGCAGCGTTGAAGGGAGGAACACTGAAGCTTTCTTT
CDR3aa: CSVEGRNTEAFF
len: 12
d_gene: NA
abundance: NA
j_gene: TRBJ1-1
v_gene: TRBV29-1

CDR3nt: TGTGCCAGCAGCCTACCTGATGCCAAAAACATTCAGTACTTC
CDR3aa: CASSLPDAKNIQYF
len: 14
d_gene: NA
abundance: NA
j_gene: TRBJ2-4
v_gene: TRBV6-5

CDR3nt: TGTGCCAGCAGTTATAGCGGGGCCTCCTACGAGCAGTACTTC
CDR3aa: CASSYSGASYEQYF
len: 14
d_gene: TRBD2
abundance: NA
j_gene: TRBJ2-7
v_gene: TRBV7-9

CDR3nt: TGCGCCAGCAGCTTGGTGGCGGGGGGGAACAATGAGCAGTTCTTC
CDR3aa: CASSLVAGGNNEQFF
len: 15
d_gene: TRBD2
abundance: NA
j_gene: TRBJ2-1
v_gene: TRBV5-1

CDR3nt: TGCGCCAGCAGTTCGGAGATGAACACTGAAGCTTTCTTT
CDR3aa: CASSSEMNTEAFF
len: 13
d_gene: NA
abundance: NA
j_gene: TRBJ1-1
v_gene: TRBV5-1

CDR3nt: TGTGCCAGCAGCCAAGATGGGGGGGGCAATCAGCCCCAGCATTTT
CDR3aa: CASSQDGGGNQPQHF
len: 15
d_gene: NA
abundance: NA
j_gene: TRBJ1-5
v_gene: TRBV3-1/TRBV3-2

CDR3nt: TGTGCCAGCACCCGGACAGGGGCTATCCTTGAACCCCAGCATTTT
CDR3aa: CASTRTGAILEPQHF
len: 15
d_gene: TRBD1
abundance: NA
j_gene: TRBJ1-5
v_gene: TRBV7-9

CDR3nt: TGCGCCAGCACCTTACAGGGGGCTTCCGGGGAGCTGTTTTTT
CDR3aa: CASTLQGASGELFF
len: 14
d_gene: TRBD1
abundance: NA
j_gene: TRBJ2-2
v_gene: TRBV5-1

CDR3nt: TGCGCCAGCAGGGGACTATCCCAAGAGACCCAGTACTTC
CDR3aa: CASRGLSQETQYF
len: 13
d_gene: TRBD2
abundance: NA
j_gene: TRBJ2-5
v_gene: TRBV4-1

CDR3nt: TGCGCCAGCAGCTCTACCGGGACAGGCCTCAATGAGCAGTTCTTC
CDR3aa: CASSSTGTGLNEQFF
len: 15
d_gene: TRBD1
abundance: NA
j_gene: TRBJ2-1
v_gene: TRBV5-1

CDR3nt: TGTGCCAGCAGGAGGACTAGCGGGAGTAGGAACGGGGAGCTGTTTTTT
CDR3aa: CASRRTSGSRNGELFF
len: 16
d_gene: TRBD2
abundance: once
j_gene: TRBJ2-2
v_gene: TRBV2

CDR3nt: TGTGCCAGTAGTAACCCGTTGGGGGGGAATAATTCACCCCTCCACTTT
CDR3aa: CASSNPLGGNNSPLHF
len: 16
d_gene: NA
abundance: NA
j_gene: TRBJ1-6
v_gene: TRBV19

CDR3nt: TGTGCCAGCAGTGAAATAGCGGGGGGGCAGGGTGAGCAGTTCTTC
CDR3aa: CASSEIAGGQGEQFF
len: 15
d_gene: TRBD2
abundance: NA
j_gene: TRBJ2-1
v_gene: TRBV2

CDR3nt: TGTGCCAGCAGCTTAGGGGGTACCAGCAGGGATGGGGCCAACGTCCTGACTTTC
CDR3aa: CASSLGGTSRDGANVLTF
len: 18
d_gene: NA
abundance: few
j_gene: TRBJ2-6
v_gene: TRBV5-4

CDR3nt: TGTGCCAGCAGCTCTCAGACAGGGGGGGTCTATGGCTACACCTTC
CDR3aa: CASSSQTGGVYGYTF
len: 15
d_gene: TRBD1
abundance: once
j_gene: TRBJ1-2
v_gene: TRBV11-2

CDR3nt: TGTGCCAGCAGCCCGATCACTAAGCGGAAACCCTACGAGCAGTACTTC
CDR3aa: CASSPITKRKPYEQYF
len: 16
d_gene: NA
abundance: few
j_gene: TRBJ2-7
v_gene: TRBV11-2

CDR3nt: TGTGCCAGCACCCCTAGCTACAGGGGATACAATGGCTACACCTTC
CDR3aa: CASTPSYRGYNGYTF
len: 15
d_gene: TRBD1
abundance: once
j_gene: TRBJ1-2
v_gene: TRBV27

CDR3nt: TGTGCCAGCAGTTTCTCAGGGGTTTGGAGCTCCTACGAGCAGTACTTC
CDR3aa: CASSFSGVWSSYEQYF
len: 16
d_gene: NA
abundance: NA
j_gene: TRBJ2-7
v_gene: TRBV5-5

CDR3nt: TGTGCCATCAGTGACGGGGTAACAGGAAACACCATATATTTT
CDR3aa: CAISDGVTGNTIYF
len: 14
d_gene: NA
abundance: NA
j_gene: TRBJ1-3
v_gene: TRBV10-3

CDR3nt: TGTGCCAGCTCCCCGCAGGGGATGAACACTGAAGCTTTCTTT
CDR3aa: CASSPQGMNTEAFF
len: 14
d_gene: NA
abundance: few
j_gene: TRBJ1-1
v_gene: TRBV18

CDR3nt: TGCGCCAGCAGCCAAGATCTGAGCGGGAGGGTTAGGAATGAGCAGTTCTTC
CDR3aa: CASSQDLSGRVRNEQFF
len: 17
d_gene: TRBD2
abundance: NA
j_gene: TRBJ2-1
v_gene: TRBV4-3

CDR3nt: TGTGCCAGCAGCTTAGGCGGAAGGGACTACGCTGAAGCTTTCTTT
CDR3aa: CASSLGGRDYAEAFF
len: 15
d_gene: NA
abundance: NA
j_gene: TRBJ1-1
v_gene: TRBV7-2

CDR3nt: TGTGCCAGCAGAAAAGAAGGAGGGGACGAAAAACTGTTTTTT
CDR3aa: CASRKEGGDEKLFF
len: 14
d_gene: NA
abundance: NA
j_gene: TRBJ1-4
v_gene: TRBV27

CDR3nt: TGTGCCATCAGGACGGGACAAGGAGAGACCCAGTACTTC
CDR3aa: CAIRTGQGETQYF
len: 13
d_gene: NA
abundance: NA
j_gene: TRBJ2-5
v_gene: TRBV10-3

CDR3nt: TGCGCCAGCAGCTTGGAGACGACAAAGCAGTTCTTC
CDR3aa: CASSLETTKQFF
len: 12
d_gene: NA
abundance: NA
j_gene: TRBJ2-1
v_gene: TRBV5-1

CDR3nt: TGTGCCAGCAGTTATACCTGGGGCGGGAGGACCTACGAGCAGTACTTC
CDR3aa: CASSYTWGGRTYEQYF
len: 16
d_gene: TRBD2
abundance: NA
j_gene: TRBJ2-7
v_gene: TRBV6-2/TRBV6-3